Sequencing of this T cell receptor beta chain was carried out in a study of CD4+ T cells in melanoma. The length of the CDR3 is 13 residues. CDR1 is SGHRS and CDR2 is YFSETQ in the germline V gene. Trimming removed 4 bases at V and 8 bases at J, with 13 bases between. The study, taken as a whole, reports: Neoantigen-specific CD4+ T cells in melanoma reportedly had diverse differentiation states. A reported correlation linked neoantigen-specific CD4+ T cells to CD8+, macrophage and B cell function.

Data came from immunoSEQ multiplex PCR; TCRdb stores just in-frame clones and leaves some out. This table has some 10,000 clones, under 65% appearing once. As concerns this clone: The antigen is not known.

The chain carries TRBV5-1 and TRBJ2-1; possibly TRBD2 for D (6 bases). Material for sequencing was cells from a culture (not recorded whether cultured in vitro). The sequence came from a human donor with melanoma. Here the CDR3 DNA reads TGCGCCAGCAGCCGAACCCCGGGGGATGAGCAGTTCTTC. Its translation: CASSRTPGDEQFF.